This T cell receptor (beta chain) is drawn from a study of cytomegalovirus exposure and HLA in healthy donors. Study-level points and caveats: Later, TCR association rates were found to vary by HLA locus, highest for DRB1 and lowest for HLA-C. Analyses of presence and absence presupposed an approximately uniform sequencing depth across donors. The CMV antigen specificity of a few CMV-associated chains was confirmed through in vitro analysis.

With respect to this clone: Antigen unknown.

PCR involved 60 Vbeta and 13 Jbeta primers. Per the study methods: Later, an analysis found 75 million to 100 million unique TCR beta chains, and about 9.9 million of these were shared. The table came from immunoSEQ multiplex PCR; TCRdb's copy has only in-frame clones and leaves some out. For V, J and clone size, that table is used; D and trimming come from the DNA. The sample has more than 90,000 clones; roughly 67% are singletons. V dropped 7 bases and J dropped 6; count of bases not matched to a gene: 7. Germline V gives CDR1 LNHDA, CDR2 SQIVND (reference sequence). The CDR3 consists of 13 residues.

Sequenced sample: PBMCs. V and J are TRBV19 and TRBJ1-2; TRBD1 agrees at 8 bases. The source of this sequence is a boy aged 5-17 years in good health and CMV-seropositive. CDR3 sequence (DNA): TGTGCCAGTATCGCACAGGGGGGTGATGGCTACACCTTC. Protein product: CASIAQGGDGYTF.